Here is one T cell receptor (beta chain) with its context. Its antigen is undetermined. These data originate in a study of radiation and T cells in renal cell carcinoma. Study-wide results and limits: No pretreatment tumor biopsies were available for baseline clonotypes. In blood, top tumor clones expanded by 2 weeks, shrinking by 4.

The V gene's germline CDR1 is DFQATT and CDR2 SNEGSKA (reference sequence). V was trimmed by 3 bases and J by 4 bases, leaving 5 bases between them. The CDR3 length is 11 residues. Time point denoted: blood 4 weeks post-SBRT, at nephrectomy. Treatment in this sample: 15 Gy SBRT to primary tumor, nephrectomy 4 weeks later. Nephrectomy followed 15 Gy stereotactic body radiation by 4 weeks. Using immunoSEQ multiplex PCR, the repertoire was profiled, and TCRdb retains in-frame clones only, with some absent. Seen here are roughly 170,000 clones, around 89% observed once, and the top ten hold roughly 10%. The clonotype was recovered from a woman aged 45 to 65 with renal cell carcinoma. This chain connects TRBV20-1 to TRBJ2-3; D unclear. The material sequenced was blood, taken from a patient whose treatment included radiotherapy and nephrectomy. The chain's CDR3 is CSARTSDTQYF. In nucleotides, the CDR3 is TGCAGTGCTAGGACATCAGATACGCAGTATTTT.